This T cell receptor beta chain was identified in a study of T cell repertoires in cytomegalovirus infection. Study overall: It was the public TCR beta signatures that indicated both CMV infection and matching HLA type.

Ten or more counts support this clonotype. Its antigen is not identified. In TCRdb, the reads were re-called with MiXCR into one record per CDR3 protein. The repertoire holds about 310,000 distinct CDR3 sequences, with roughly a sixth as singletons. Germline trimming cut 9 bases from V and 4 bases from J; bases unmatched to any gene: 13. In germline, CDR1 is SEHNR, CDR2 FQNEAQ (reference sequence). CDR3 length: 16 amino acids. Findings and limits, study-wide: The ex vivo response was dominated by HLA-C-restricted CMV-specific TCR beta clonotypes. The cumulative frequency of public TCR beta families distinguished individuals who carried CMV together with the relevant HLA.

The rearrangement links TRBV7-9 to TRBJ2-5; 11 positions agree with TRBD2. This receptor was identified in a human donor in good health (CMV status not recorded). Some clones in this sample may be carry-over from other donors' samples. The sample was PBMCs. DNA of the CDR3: TGTGCCAGTGGAACTAGCGGGGGCCCACCAGTAGAGACCCAGTACTTC. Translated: CASGTSGGPPVETQYF.